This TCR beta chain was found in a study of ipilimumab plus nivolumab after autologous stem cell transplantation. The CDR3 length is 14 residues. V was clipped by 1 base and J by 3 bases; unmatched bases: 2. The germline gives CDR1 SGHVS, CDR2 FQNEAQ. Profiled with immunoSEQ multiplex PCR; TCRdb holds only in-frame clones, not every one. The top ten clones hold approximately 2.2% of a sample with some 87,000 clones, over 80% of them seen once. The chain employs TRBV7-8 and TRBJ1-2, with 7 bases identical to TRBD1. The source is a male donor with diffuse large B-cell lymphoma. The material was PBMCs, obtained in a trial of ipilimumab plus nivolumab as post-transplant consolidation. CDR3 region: CASSLGTGHYGYTF. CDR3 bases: TGTGCCAGCAGCTTAGGGACAGGCCACTATGGCTACACCTTC.